The source of this T cell receptor (beta chain) is a study of PD-1 blockade in classical Hodgkin lymphoma. For the study at large: Patients received nivolumab 3 mg/kg intravenously every 2 weeks.

Findings and caveats of the study: CD4+ TCR diversity rose significantly by C4D1, and CD8+ TCR diversity did not. Reasons behind the repertoire differences stay unclear, perhaps disease activity or earlier therapy.

Assay used: immunoSEQ multiplex PCR; TCRdb lists only in-frame clones, some missing. Of approximately 80,000 clones listed, around nine tenths were seen once; the top ten hold under 25%. This clone was picked up a small number of times. Its antigen is unidentified. Relapses following autologous stem cell transplantation were seen in all patients, with brentuximab vedotin exposure varying. CDR1 and CDR2 from the germline V gene are MDHEN and SYDVKM. The V gene lost 6 bases and the J gene lost 4 bases, with 15 bases spanning the gap. CDR3 size: 14 residues. The source is a human donor with classical Hodgkin lymphoma. The sequenced sample was peripheral blood mononuclear cells (PBMCs), obtained at baseline. This rearrangement joins TRBV28 to TRBJ1-2; unclear D gene. The CDR3 protein is CASSLPGRVYGYTF. The CDR3 coding sequence is TGTGCCAGCAGCCTACCCGGACGGGTCTATGGCTACACCTTC.